A single sample gave rise to the 10 T cell receptor beta chains below, sequenced in a study of T and B cells in COVID-19 patients. BIOMED2 TRB-A/B primer pools were used in multiplex TRB PCR. TCRdb reprocessed the multiplex PCR reads with MiXCR, giving one entry per CDR3 protein. The data show over a thousand distinct CDR3 sequences, over 20% seen once. Blood genomic DNA input for TRB amplification was 250-500 ng. The sample taken for sequencing was blood. Receptor source: a human donor with active COVID-19. The donor label of this sample is uncertain.

This clonotype counts as medium-sized. The chain is built from TRBV5-5 and TRBJ1-3; no clear D. CDR1 SGHKS and CDR2 YYEKEE come from the germline V gene (reference sequence). V lost 0 bases, J lost 0 bases, and 7 bases lay in between. CDR3 length: 15 amino acids. The CDR3 sequence is CASSLGPASGNTIYF. In DNA, the CDR3 is TGTGCCAGCAGCTTGGGTCCCGCCTCTGGAAACACCATATATTTT. Variable domain in full (rest from reference TRBV5-5 and TRBJ1-3): DAGVTQSPTHLIKTRGQQVTLRCSPISGHKSVSWYQQVLGQGPQFIFQYYEKEERGRGNFPDRFSARQFPNYSSELNVNALLLGDSALYLCASSLGPASGNTIYFGEGSWLTVV.

In its sample, this clonotype ranks as medium-sized (0.01 to 0.1%). The V call is TRBV6-6, the J call TRBJ2-2; TRBD2 is a possible D gene (6 bases). Trimming removed 0 bases from V and 1 base from J, with 9 bases in between. CDR1 is MNHNY and CDR2 is SVGAGI in the germline V gene (reference sequence). This CDR3 comprises 16 residues. CDR3 DNA sequence: TGTGCCAGCAGTTACTCCGGGGGTGGGAACACCGGGGAGCTGTTTTTT. Encoded protein: CASSYSGGGNTGELFF.

V gene TRBV4-2 combines with J gene TRBJ2-2; D is perhaps TRBD1 (5 bases). The ends were cut back, 1 base at V and 6 bases at J, with 18 bases in the middle. This CDR3 is built from 17 residues. Germline-derived CDR1 and CDR2 are LGHNA and YNFKEQ. As DNA, the CDR3 is TGTGCCAGCAGCCAAGGAGGCAGGGCTATCGACGCCGGGGAGCTGTTTTTT. Protein sequence: CASSQGGRAIDAGELFF.

This clonotype came up a few times. This rearrangement joins TRBV14 to TRBJ1-5, with D maybe TRBD1 (5 bases). Germline CDR1 SGHDN, CDR2 FVKESK. This CDR3 comprises 13 residues. Between the trimmed V and J ends, which lost 3 bases and 2 bases, there was a span of 5 bases. This CDR3 is CASSQGGNQPQHF. CDR3 DNA sequence: TGTGCCAGCAGCCAGGGGGGCAATCAGCCCCAGCATTTT.

Within the sample, this clonotype is medium-sized. The chain couples TRBV19 to TRBJ1-1; D uncertain. This CDR3 has 14 amino acids. Germline-derived CDR1 and CDR2 are LNHDA and SQIVND (reference sequence). Between the trimmed V and J ends, which lost 7 bases and 0 bases, there was a span of 12 bases. For the CDR3, the DNA is TGTGCCAGTACCCTGGGCCGGATGAACACTGAAGCTTTCTTT. It is translated as CASTLGRMNTEAFF.

The chain uses TRBV4-2 and TRBJ1-1; D may be TRBD1 (5 bases). V dropped 4 bases and J dropped 7 bases, with 16 bases sitting between them. Per germline, CDR1 LGHNA and CDR2 YNFKEQ. This CDR3 has 14 amino acids. The DNA of the CDR3 is TGTGCCAGCAGCCTCGCGGGGGGGAGGGATGAAGCTTTCTTT. Translation gives CASSLAGGRDEAFF.

By frequency in the sample, this clonotype is medium-sized. The chain combines TRBV6-5 with TRBJ1-2; D possibly corresponds to TRBD1 (6 bases). This CDR3 comprises 17 residues. V shed 2 bases and J shed 0 bases, with 16 bases lying between them. CDR1 and CDR2 (germline): MNHEY, SVGAGI. CDR3 nucleotides: TGTGCCAGCAGTTACCCTAAACAGGGTAAGGCTAACTATGGCTACACCTTC. This encodes CASSYPKQGKANYGYTF.

Judged by abundance, this clonotype is medium-sized. J is TRBJ2-7 and V is TRBV18, with a weak D call TRBD1 (6 bases). V shed 3 bases and J shed 2 bases, with 14 bases lying between them. The CDR3 is 15 residues long. Germline V gene data show CDR1 as KGHSH and CDR2 as LQKENI. The CDR3 spells CASSPPTGTPYEQYF. DNA of the CDR3: TGTGCCAGCTCACCCCCAACCGGGACACCCTACGAGCAGTACTTC.

The chain recombines TRBV7-2 with TRBJ2-7, with 9 nucleotides matching TRBD2. This CDR3 comprises 15 residues. Trimming cost V 2 bases and J 3 bases; bases outside gene matches: 5. Germline V gene lookup returns CDR1 SGHTA and CDR2 FQGNSA. CDR3 bases: TGTGCCAGCAGCTTATGGGCTAGCGGGAACTACGAGCAGTACTTC. Translating gives CASSLWASGNYEQYF.

In its sample, this clonotype was seen a few times. This chain joins TRBV10-3 and TRBJ1-6; the D gene is possibly TRBD1 (5 bases). Germline CDR1 reads ENHRY; CDR2 reads SYGVKD. CDR3 size: 15 residues. The V end lost 0 bases, the J end lost 7 bases, and 10 bases lay between the germline ends. CDR3 region: CAISESYGGNSPLHF. The CDR3 DNA reads as TGTGCCATCAGTGAGTCGTATGGGGGAAATTCACCCCTCCACTTT.